This T cell receptor beta chain was documented in a study of blood T cells in healthy people across ages. Alongside a J-beta primer mix, a sample-barcoded 5' primer served in a second PCR lasting about 7 to 12 cycles. TCRdb ran MiXCR on the 5' RACE reads and lists one entry per CDR3 protein. The repertoire holds approximately 700,000 distinct CDR3 sequences, approximately 29% seen once, with over 15% in the top ten. The germline V gene has CDR1 MNHNY and CDR2 SVGAGI (reference sequence). This CDR3 is 16 amino acids long. Comments on this clonotype: The junction does not match germline at one end; this may be a read error.

The specimen was blood. This clonotype originated in an elderly woman in good health. The chain combines TRBV6-6 with TRBJ2-3; D remains unclear. CDR3 sequence: CAGSLRPTTSTDTQYF. CDR3 coding DNA: TGTGCCGGCAGCCTCCGACCGACCACTAGCACAGATACGCAGTATTTT.